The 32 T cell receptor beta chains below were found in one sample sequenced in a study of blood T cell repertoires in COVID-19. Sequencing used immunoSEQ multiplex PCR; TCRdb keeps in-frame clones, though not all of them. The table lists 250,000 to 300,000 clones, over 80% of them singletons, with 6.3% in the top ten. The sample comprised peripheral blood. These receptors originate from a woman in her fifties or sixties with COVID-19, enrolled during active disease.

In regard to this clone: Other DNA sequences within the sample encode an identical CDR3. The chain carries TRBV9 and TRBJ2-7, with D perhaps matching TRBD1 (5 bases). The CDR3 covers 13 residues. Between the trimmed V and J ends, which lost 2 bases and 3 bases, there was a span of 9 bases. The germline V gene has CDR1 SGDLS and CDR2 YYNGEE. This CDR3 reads CASSVGQSYEQYF. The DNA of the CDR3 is TGTGCCAGCAGCGTCGGACAAAGCTACGAGCAGTACTTC.

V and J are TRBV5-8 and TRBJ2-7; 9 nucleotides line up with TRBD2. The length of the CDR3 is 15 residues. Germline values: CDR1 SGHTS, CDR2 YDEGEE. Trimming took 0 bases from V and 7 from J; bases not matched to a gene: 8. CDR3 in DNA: TGTGCCAGCAGCTTGGATGGCGGGGGGGGGCTTGAGCAGTACTTC. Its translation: CASSLDGGGGLEQYF.

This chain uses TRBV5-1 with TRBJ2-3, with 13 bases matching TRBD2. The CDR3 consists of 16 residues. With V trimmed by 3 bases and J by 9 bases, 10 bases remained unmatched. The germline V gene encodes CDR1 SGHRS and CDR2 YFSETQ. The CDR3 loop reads CASSWGLAGNTGTQYF. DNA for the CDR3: TGCGCCAGCAGCTGGGGACTAGCGGGGAACACGGGGACGCAGTATTTT.

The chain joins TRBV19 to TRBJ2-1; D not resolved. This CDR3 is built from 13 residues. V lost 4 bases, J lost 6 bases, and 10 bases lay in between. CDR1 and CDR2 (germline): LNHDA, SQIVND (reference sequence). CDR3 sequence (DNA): TGTGCCAGTAGTACCTGGTCAGGCAATGAGCAGTTCTTC. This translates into CASSTWSGNEQFF. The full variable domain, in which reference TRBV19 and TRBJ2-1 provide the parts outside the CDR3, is DGGITQSPKYLFRKEGQNVTLSCEQNLNHDAMYWYRQDPGQGLRLIYYSQIVNDFQKGDIAEGYSVSREKKESFPLTVTSAQKNPTAFYLCASSTWSGNEQFFGPGTRLTVL.

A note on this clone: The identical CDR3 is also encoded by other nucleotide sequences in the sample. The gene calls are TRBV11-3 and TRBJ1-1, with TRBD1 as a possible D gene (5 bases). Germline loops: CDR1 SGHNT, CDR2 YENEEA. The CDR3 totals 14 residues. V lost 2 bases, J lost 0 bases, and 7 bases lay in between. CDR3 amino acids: CASSLQGMNTEAFF. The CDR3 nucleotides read TGTGCCAGCAGCTTACAGGGAATGAACACTGAAGCTTTCTTT.

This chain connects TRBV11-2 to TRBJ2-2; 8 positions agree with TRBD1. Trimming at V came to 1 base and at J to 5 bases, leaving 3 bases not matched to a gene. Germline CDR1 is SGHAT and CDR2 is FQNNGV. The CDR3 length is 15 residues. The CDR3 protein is CASSLAGGRTGELFF. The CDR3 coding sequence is TGTGCCAGCAGCTTAGCAGGGGGCAGGACCGGGGAGCTGTTTTTT. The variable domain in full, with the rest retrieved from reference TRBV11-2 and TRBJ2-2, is EAGVAQSPRYKIIEKRQSVAFWCNPISGHATLYWYQQILGQGPKLLIQFQNNGVVDDSQLPKDRFSAERLKGVDSTLKIQPAKLEDSAVYLCASSLAGGRTGELFFGEGSRLTVL.

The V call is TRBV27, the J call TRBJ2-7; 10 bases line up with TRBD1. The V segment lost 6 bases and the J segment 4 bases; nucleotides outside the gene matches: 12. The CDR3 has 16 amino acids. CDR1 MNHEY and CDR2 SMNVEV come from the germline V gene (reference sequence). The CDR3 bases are TGTGCCAGCAGGCAACCACGGGACAGGGGAAAGTACGAGCAGTACTTC. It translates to CASRQPRDRGKYEQYF.

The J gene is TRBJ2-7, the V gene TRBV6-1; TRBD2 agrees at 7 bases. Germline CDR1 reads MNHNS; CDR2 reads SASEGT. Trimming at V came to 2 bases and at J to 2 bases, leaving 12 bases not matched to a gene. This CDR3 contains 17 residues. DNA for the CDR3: TGTGCCAGCAGTGAAAGGGGAGGACTAGGGTCCCCCTACGAGCAGTACTTC. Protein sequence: CASSERGGLGSPYEQYF.

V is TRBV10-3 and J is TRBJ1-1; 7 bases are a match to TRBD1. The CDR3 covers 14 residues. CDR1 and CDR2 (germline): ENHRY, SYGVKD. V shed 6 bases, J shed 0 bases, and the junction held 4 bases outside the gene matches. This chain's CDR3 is CAIRATGLNTEAFF. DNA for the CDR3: TGTGCCATCAGGGCGACAGGGTTGAACACTGAAGCTTTCTTT.

Written as DNA, the CDR3 is TGTGCCAGCAGTTTAACTCCGGCCGGGGAGCTGTTTTTT. Translation gives CASSLTPAGELFF. The genes are TRBV12-3 or TRBV12-4 and TRBJ2-2, with D unresolved. The germline V and J ends were trimmed by 2 bases and 6 bases, with 7 bases remaining between them. The CDR3 is 13 amino acids.

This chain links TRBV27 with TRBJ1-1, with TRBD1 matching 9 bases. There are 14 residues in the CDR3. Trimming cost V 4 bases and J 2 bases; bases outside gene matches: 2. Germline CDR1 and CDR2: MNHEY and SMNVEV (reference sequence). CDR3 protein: CASSSGQGNTEAFF. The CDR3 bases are TGTGCCAGCAGTTCGGGACAGGGAAACACTGAAGCTTTCTTT.

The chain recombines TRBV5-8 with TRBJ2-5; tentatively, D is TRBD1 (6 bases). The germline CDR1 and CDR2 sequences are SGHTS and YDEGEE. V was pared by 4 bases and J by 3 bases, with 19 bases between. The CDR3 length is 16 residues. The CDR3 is CASSPYGSRGEETQYF. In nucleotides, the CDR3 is TGTGCCAGCAGCCCCTATGGAAGCAGGGGTGAAGAGACCCAGTACTTC.

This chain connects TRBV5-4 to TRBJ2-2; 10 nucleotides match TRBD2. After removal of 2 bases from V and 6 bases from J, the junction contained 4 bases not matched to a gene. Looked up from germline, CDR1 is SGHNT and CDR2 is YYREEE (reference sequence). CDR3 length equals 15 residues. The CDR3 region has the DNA TGTGCCAGCAGCTTTGGGACTAGCGATGCCGGGGAGCTGTTTTTT. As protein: CASSFGTSDAGELFF.

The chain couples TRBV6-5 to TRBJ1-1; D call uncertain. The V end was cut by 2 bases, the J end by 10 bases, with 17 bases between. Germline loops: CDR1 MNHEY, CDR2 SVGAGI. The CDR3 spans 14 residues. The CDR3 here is CASSYGLLEGRAFF. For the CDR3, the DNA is TGTGCCAGCAGTTACGGTCTACTGGAGGGAAGAGCTTTCTTT.

The CDR3 DNA follows: TGTGCCAGTAGTATAGGACTAGCGGGAGGGGACGCGGGGCACAATGAGCAGTTCTTC. The encoded protein is CASSIGLAGGDAGHNEQFF. This chain joins TRBV19 and TRBJ2-1, with 14 bases lining up with TRBD2. The J segment lost 5 bases and the V segment lost 1 base, leaving 10 bases of the junction unmatched. Germline CDR1 is LNHDA and CDR2 is SQIVND (reference sequence). This CDR3 has 19 residues.

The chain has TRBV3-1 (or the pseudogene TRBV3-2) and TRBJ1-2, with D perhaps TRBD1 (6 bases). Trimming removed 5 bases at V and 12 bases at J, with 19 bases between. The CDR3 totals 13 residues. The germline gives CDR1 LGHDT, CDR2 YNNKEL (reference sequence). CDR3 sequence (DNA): TGTGCCAGCAGCTCGGGACAATTCTTTGGAAACACCTTC. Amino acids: CASSSGQFFGNTF.

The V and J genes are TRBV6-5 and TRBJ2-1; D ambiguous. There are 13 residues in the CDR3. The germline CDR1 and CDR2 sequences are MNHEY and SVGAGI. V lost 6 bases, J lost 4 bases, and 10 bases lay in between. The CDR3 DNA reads TGTGCCAGCAGGAGAGCGATTTACAATGAGCAGTTCTTC. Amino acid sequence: CASRRAIYNEQFF.

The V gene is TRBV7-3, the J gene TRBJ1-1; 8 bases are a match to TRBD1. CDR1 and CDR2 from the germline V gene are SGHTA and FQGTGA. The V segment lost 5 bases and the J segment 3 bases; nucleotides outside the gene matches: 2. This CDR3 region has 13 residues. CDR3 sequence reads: CASSPTGDTEAFF. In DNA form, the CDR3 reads TGTGCCAGCAGCCCGACAGGGGACACTGAAGCTTTCTTT. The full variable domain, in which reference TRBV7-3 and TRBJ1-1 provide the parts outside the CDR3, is GAGVSQTPSNKVTEKGKYVELRCDPISGHTALYWYRQSLGQGPEFLIYFQGTGAADDSGLPNDRFFAVRPEGSVSTLKIQRTERGDSAVYLCASSPTGDTEAFFGQGTRLTVV.

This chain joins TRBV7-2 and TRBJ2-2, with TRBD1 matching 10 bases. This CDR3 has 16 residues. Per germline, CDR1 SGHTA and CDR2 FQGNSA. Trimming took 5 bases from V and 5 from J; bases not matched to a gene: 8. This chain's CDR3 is CASSPGTGVATGELFF. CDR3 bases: TGTGCCAGCAGCCCTGGGACAGGGGTCGCAACCGGGGAGCTGTTTTTT.

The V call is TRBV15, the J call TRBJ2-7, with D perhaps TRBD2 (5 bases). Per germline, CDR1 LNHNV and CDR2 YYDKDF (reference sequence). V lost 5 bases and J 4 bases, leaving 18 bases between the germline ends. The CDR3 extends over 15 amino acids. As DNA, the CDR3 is TGTGCCACCAGCTCCCCCCGGAGAGGGTTATACGAGCAGTACTTC. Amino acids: CATSSPRRGLYEQYF.

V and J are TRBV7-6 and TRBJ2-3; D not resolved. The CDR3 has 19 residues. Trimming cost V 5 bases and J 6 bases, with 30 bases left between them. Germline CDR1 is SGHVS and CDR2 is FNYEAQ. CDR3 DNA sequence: TGTGCCAGCAGCCCGCGCCTAGATAGCCACCTCTCGGGTCCTGATACGCAGTATTTT. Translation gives CASSPRLDSHLSGPDTQYF.

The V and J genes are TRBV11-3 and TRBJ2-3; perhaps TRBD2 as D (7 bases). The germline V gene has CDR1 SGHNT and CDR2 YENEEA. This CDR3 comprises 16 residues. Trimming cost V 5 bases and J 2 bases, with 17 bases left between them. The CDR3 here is CASSAGQRGSTDTQYF. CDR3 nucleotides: TGTGCCAGCAGCGCCGGACAGCGGGGTTCCACAGATACGCAGTATTTT.

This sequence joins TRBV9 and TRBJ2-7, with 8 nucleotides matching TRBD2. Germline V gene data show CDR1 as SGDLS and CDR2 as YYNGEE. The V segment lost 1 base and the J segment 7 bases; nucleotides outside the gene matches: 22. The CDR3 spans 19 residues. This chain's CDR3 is CASSVSVGAGLAGRGEQYF. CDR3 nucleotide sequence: TGTGCCAGCAGCGTATCGGTAGGGGCCGGGCTAGCGGGTCGTGGGGAGCAGTACTTC.

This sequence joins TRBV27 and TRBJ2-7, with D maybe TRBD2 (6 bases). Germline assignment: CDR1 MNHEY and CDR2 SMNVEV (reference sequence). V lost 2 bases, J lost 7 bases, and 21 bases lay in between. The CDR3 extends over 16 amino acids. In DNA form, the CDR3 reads TGTGCCAGCAGTTTAAATGACGCCGGGAGTCGGCGGGAGCAGTACTTC. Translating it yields CASSLNDAGSRREQYF.

CDR3 nucleotides: TGTGCCAGTAGTCGATCCGGGACAGGGAGCTCCTACAATGAGCAGTTCTTC. Its translation is CASSRSGTGSSYNEQFF. The chain combines TRBV19 with TRBJ2-1, with TRBD1 identical over 9 bases. The CDR3 is made up of 17 amino acids. From germline, CDR1 is LNHDA and CDR2 SQIVND (reference sequence). J gave up 0 bases and V 5 bases, and 8 bases lay outside the gene matches.

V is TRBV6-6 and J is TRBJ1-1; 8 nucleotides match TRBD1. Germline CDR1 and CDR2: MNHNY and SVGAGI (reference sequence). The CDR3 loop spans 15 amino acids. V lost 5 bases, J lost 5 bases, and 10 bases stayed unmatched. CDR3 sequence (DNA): TGTGCCAGCAGTCCAGGACAGGGTGTAGGGACTGAAGCTTTCTTT. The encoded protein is CASSPGQGVGTEAFF.

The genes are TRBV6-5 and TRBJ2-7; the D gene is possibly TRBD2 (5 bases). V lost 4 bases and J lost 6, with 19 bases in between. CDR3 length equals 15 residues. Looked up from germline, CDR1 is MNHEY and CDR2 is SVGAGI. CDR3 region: CASSSDGIRRSEQYF. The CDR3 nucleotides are TGTGCCAGCAGTTCGGACGGGATTCGCCGCAGCGAGCAGTACTTC.

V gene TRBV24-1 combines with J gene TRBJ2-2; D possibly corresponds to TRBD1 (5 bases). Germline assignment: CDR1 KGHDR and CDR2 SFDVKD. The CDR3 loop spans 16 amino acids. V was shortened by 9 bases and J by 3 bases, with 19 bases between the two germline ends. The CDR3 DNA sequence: TGTGCCACCCAACGATCAGGGTATCGTTACACCGGGGAGCTGTTTTTT. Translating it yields CATQRSGYRYTGELFF.

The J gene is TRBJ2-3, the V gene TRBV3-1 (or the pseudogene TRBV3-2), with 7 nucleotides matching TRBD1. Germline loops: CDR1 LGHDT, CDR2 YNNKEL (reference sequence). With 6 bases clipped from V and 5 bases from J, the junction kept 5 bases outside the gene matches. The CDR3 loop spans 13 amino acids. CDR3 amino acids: CASRHTGVDTQYF. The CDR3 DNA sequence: TGTGCCAGCAGACATACAGGGGTAGATACGCAGTATTTT.

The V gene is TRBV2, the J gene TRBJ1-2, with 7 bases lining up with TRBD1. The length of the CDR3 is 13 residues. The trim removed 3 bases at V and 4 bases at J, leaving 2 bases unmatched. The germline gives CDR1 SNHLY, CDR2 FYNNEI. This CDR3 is CASSDTGVYGYTF. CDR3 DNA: TGTGCCAGCAGTGACACAGGGGTCTATGGCTACACCTTC.

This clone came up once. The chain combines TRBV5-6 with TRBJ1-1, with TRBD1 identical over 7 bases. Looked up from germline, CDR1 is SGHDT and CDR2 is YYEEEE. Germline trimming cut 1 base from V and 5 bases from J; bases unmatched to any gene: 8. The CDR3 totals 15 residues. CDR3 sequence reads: CASSLRGHLVTEAFF. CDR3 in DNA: TGTGCCAGCAGCTTGAGGGGGCATCTCGTTACTGAAGCTTTCTTT.

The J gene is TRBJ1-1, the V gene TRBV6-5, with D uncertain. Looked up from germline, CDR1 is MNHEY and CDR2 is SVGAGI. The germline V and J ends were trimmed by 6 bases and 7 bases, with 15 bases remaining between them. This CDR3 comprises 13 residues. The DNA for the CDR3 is TGTGCCAGCAGACCATACAGCGGCTTTGAAGCTTTCTTT. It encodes CASRPYSGFEAFF.